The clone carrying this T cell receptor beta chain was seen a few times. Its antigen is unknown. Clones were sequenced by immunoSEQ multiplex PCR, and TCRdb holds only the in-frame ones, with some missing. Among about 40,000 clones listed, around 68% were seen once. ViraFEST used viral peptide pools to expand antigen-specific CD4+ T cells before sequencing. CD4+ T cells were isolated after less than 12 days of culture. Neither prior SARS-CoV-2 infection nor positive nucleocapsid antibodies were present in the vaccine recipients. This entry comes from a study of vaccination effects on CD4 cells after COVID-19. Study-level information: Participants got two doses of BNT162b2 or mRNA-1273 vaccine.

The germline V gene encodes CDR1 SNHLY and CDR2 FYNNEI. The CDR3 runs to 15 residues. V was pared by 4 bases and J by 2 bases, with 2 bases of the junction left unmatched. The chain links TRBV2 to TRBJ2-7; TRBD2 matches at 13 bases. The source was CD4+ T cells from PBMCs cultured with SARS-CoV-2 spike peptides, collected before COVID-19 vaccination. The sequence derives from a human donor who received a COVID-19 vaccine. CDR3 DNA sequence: TGTGCCAGCAGTGGGACTAGCGGGAGTACCTACGAGCAGTACTTC. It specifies CASSGTSGSTYEQYF.